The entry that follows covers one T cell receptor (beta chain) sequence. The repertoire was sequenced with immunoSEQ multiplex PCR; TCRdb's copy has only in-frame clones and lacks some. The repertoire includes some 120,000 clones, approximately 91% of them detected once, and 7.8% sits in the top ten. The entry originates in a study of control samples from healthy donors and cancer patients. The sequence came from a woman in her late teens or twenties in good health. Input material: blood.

The CDR3 bases are TGTGCCAGCAGCTCATATACTAGCGTTTCTGTTTACGAGCAGTACTTC. This sequence encodes CASSSYTSVSVYEQYF. J is TRBJ2-7 and V is TRBV7-2; 7 bases match TRBD2. V lost 4 bases, J lost 4 bases, and 13 bases stayed unmatched. Per germline, CDR1 SGHTA and CDR2 FQGNSA. This CDR3 contains 16 residues.